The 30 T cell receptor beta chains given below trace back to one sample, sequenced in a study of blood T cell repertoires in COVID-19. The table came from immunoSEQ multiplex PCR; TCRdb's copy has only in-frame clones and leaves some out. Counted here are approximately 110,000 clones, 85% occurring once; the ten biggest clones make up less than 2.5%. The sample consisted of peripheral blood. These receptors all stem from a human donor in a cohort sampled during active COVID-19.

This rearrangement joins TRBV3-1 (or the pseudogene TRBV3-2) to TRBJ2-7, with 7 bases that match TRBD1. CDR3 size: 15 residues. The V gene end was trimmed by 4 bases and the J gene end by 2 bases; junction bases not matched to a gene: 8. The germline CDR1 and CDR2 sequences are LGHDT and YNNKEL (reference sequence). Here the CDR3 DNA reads TGTGCCAGCAGCCGGGGCTCCGGGACAGCCTACGAGCAGTACTTC. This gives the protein CASSRGSGTAYEQYF.

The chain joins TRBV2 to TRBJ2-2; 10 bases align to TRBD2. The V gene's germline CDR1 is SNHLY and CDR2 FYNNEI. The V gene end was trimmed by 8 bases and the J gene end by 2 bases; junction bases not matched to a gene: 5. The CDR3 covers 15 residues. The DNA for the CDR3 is TGTGCCAGCGGAAGCGGGAGGGGAAACACCGGGGAGCTGTTTTTT. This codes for CASGSGRGNTGELFF. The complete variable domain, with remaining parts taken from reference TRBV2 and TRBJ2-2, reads EPEVTQTPSHQVTQMGQEVILRCVPISNHLYFYWYRQILGQKVEFLVSFYNNEISEKSEIFDDQFSVERPDGSNFTLKIRSTKLEDSAMYFCASGSGRGNTGELFFGEGSRLTVL.

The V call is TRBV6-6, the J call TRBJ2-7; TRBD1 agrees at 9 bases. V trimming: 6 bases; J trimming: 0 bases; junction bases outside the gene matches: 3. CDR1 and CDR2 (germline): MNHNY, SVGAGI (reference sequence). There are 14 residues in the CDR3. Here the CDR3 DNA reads TGTGCCAGCAGATGGGACAGGGACTCCTACGAGCAGTACTTC. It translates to CASRWDRDSYEQYF.

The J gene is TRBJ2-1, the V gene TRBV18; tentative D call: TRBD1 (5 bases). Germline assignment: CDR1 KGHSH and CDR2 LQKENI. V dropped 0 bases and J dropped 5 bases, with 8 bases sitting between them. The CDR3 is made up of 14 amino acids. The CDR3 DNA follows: TGTGCCAGCTCACCACCGACCAGGGACAATGAGCAGTTCTTC. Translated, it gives CASSPPTRDNEQFF.

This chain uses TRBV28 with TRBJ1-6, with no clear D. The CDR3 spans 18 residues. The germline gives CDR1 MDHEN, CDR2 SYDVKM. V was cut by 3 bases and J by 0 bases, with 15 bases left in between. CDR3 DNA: TGTGCCAGCAGTTTTCTGCCGGGTCTAAGCTCCTATAATTCACCCCTCCACTTT. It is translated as CASSFLPGLSSYNSPLHF.

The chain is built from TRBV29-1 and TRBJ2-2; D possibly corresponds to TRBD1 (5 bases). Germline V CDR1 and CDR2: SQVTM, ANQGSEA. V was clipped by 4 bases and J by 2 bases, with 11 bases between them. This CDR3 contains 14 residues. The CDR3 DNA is TGCAGCGTTGGCCAGGGTTTAAACACCGGGGAGCTGTTTTTT. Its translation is CSVGQGLNTGELFF.

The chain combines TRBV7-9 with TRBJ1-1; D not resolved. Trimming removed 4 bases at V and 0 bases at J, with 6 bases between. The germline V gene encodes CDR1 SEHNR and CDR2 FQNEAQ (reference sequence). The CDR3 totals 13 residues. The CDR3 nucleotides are TGTGCCAGCAGCTCCTACCTGAACACTGAAGCTTTCTTT. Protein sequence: CASSSYLNTEAFF. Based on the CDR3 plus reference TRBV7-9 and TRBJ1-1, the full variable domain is DTGVSQNPRHKITKRGQNVTFRCDPISEHNRLYWYRQTLGQGPEFLTYFQNEAQLEKSRLLSDRFSAERPKGSFSTLEIQRTEQGDSAMYLCASSSYLNTEAFFGQGTRLTVV.

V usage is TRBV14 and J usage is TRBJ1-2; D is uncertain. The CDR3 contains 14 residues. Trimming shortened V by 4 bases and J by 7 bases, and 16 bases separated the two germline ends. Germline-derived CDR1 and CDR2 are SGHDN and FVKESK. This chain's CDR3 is CASSPFSWGGGYTF. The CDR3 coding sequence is TGTGCCAGCAGCCCCTTTAGCTGGGGAGGTGGCTACACCTTC. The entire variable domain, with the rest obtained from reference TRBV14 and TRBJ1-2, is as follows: EAGVTQFPSHSVIEKGQTVTLRCDPISGHDNLYWYRRVMGKEIKFLLHFVKESKQDESGMPNNRFLAERTGGTYSTLKVQPAELEDSGVYFCASSPFSWGGGYTFGSGTRLTVV.

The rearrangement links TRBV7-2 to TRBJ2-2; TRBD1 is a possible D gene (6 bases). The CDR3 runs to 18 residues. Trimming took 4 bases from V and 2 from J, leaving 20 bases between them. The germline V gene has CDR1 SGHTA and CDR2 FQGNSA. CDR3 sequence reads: CASSSYTGWQSNTGELFF. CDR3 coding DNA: TGTGCCAGCAGCTCGTATACAGGGTGGCAATCAAACACCGGGGAGCTGTTTTTT.

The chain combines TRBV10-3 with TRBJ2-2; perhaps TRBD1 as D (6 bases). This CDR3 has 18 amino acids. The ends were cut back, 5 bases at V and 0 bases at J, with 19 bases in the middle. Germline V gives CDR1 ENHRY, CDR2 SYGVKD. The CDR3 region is CAISRDSPGASNTGELFF. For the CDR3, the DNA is TGTGCCATCAGTCGGGATTCCCCAGGGGCCTCGAACACCGGGGAGCTGTTTTTT.

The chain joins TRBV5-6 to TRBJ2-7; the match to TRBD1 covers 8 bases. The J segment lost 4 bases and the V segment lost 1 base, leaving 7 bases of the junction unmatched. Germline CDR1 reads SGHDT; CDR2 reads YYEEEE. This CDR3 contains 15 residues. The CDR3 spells CASSLRGQVWYEQYF. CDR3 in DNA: TGTGCCAGCAGCTTGCGGGGACAGGTTTGGTACGAGCAGTACTTC.

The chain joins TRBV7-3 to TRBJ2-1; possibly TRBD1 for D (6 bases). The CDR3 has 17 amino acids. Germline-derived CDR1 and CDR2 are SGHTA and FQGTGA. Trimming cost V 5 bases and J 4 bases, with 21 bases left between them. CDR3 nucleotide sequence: TGTGCCAGCAGCCCCTCGGACAGTGTAACGGGGTACAATGAGCAGTTCTTC. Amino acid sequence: CASSPSDSVTGYNEQFF.

DNA of the CDR3: TGTGCCAGCAGCGCAGGACCGGGACAGGGCTACGAGCAGTACTTC. It translates to CASSAGPGQGYEQYF. This sequence joins TRBV9 and TRBJ2-7; 9 positions agree with TRBD1. The V gene's germline CDR1 is SGDLS and CDR2 YYNGEE. J lost 3 bases, V lost 3 bases, and 7 bases had no gene match. This CDR3 comprises 15 residues.

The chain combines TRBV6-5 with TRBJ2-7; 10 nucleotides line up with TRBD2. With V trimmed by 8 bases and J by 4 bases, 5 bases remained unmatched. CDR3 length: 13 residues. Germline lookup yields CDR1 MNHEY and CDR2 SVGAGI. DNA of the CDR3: TGTGCCAGCGTGCCTAGCGGGAGTTACGAGCAGTACTTC. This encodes CASVPSGSYEQYF.

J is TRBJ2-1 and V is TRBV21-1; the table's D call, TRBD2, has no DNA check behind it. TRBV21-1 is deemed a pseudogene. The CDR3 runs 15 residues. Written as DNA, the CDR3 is TGTGCCAGCAGCAAAGAGATGCCTCCCCGGGGTAAGCAGTTCTTC. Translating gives CASSKEMPPRGKQFF.

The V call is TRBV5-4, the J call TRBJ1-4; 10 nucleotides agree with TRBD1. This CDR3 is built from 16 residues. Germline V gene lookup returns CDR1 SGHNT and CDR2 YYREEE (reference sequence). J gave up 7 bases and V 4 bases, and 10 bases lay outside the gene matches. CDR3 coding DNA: TGTGCCAGCAGCCCCGGGGGGACAGGGGTGTTTGAAAAACTGTTTTTT. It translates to CASSPGGTGVFEKLFF.

The chain's CDR3 is CASSQSGGVTDTQYF. CDR3 nucleotide sequence: TGTGCCAGCAGCCAGAGCGGGGGGGTCACAGATACGCAGTATTTT. V is TRBV3-1 (or the pseudogene TRBV3-2) and J is TRBJ2-3; 10 nucleotides line up with TRBD2. The ends lost 3 bases at V and 2 bases at J; junction bases unmatched: 2. CDR3 length equals 15 residues. Germline CDR1 and CDR2: LGHDT and YNNKEL (reference sequence).

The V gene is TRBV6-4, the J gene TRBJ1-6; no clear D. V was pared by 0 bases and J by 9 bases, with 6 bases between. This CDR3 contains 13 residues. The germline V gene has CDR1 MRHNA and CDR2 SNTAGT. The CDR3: CASSDSRRSPLHF. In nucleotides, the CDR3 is TGTGCCAGCAGTGACTCGAGGCGTTCACCCCTCCACTTT.

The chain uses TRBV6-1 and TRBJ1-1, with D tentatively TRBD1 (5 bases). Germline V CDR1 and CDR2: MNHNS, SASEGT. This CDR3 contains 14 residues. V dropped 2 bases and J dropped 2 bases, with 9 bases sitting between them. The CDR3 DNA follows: TGTGCCAGCAGTGAAAGGGGTCGAAACACTGAAGCTTTCTTT. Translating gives CASSERGRNTEAFF.

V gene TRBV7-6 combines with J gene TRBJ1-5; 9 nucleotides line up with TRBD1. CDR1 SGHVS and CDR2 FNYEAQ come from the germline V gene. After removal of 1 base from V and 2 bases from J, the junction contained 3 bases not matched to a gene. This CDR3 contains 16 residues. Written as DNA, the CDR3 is TGTGCCAGCAGCTTAGGGGGGACAGGGCGCAATCAGCCCCAGCATTTT. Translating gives CASSLGGTGRNQPQHF.

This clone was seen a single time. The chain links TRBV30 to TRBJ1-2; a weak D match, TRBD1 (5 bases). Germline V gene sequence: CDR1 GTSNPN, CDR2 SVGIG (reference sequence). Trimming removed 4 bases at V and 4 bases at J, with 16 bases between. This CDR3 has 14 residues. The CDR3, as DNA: TGTGCCTGGAAAATTTCAGGGCCACGCTATGGCTACACCTTC. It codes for CAWKISGPRYGYTF.

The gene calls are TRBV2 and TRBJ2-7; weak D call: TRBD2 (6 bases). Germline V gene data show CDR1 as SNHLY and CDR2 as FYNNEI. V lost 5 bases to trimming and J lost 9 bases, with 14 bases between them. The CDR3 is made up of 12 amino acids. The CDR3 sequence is CASSTELGGQYF. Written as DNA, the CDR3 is TGTGCCAGCAGTACAGAATTGGGAGGGCAGTACTTC.

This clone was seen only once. As DNA, the CDR3 is TGTGCCAGCAGTTTGACAGGGGTGGCGAACACTGAAGCTTTCTTT. Amino acid sequence: CASSLTGVANTEAFF. The chain joins TRBV27 to TRBJ1-1, with 8 bases identical to TRBD1. With V trimmed by 3 bases and J by 1 base, 4 bases remained unmatched. CDR1 MNHEY and CDR2 SMNVEV come from the germline V gene (reference sequence). This CDR3 comprises 15 residues.

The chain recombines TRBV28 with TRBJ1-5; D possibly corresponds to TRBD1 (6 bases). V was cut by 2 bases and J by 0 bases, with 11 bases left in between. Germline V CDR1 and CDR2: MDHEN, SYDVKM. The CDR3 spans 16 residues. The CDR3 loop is CASSLVGHYSNQPQHF. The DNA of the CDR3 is TGTGCCAGCAGTTTAGTGGGACATTATAGCAATCAGCCCCAGCATTTT.

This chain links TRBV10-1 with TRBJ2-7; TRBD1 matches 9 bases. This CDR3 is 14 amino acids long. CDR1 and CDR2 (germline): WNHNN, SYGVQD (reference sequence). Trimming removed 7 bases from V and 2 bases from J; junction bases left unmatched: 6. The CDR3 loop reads CASNTGTGPYEQYF. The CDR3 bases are TGCGCCAGCAATACCGGGACAGGGCCCTACGAGCAGTACTTC.

The chain's CDR3 is CASSYTTGSSYEQYF. CDR3 nucleotide sequence: TGTGCCAGCAGCTACACGACAGGTAGCTCCTACGAGCAGTACTTC. The rearrangement joins TRBV5-5 to TRBJ2-7; TRBD1 might be the D (6 bases). V was trimmed by 3 bases and J by 0 bases, leaving 13 bases between them. The CDR3 spans 15 residues. The germline V gene has CDR1 SGHKS and CDR2 YYEKEE (reference sequence).

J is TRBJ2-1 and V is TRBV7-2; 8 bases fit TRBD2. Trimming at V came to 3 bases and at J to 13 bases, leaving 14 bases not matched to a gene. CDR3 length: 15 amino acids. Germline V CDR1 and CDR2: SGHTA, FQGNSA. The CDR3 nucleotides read TGTGCCAGCAGCTTCCTCGTCCTGGGGGGACTAGGCCAGTTCTTC. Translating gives CASSFLVLGGLGQFF.

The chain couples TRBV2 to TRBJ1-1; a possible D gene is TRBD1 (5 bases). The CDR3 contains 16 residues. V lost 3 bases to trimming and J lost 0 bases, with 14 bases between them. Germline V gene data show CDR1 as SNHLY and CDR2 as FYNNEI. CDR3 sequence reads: CASSDVRRGMNTEAFF. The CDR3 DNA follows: TGTGCCAGCAGTGACGTTCGGCGGGGGATGAACACTGAAGCTTTCTTT.

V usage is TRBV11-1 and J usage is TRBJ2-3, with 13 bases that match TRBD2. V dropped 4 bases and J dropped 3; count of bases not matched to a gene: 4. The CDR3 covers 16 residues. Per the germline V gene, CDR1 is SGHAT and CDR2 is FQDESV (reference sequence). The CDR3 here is CASSSGLAGVTDTQYF. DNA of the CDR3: TGTGCCAGCAGCTCAGGACTAGCGGGAGTGACAGATACGCAGTATTTT.

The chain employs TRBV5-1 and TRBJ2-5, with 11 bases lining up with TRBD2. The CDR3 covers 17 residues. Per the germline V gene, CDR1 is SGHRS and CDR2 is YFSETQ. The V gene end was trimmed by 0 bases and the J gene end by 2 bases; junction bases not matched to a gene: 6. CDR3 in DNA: TGCGCCAGCAGCTTGGTCCTAGCGGGGGGTCCTCAAGAGACCCAGTACTTC. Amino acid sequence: CASSLVLAGGPQETQYF. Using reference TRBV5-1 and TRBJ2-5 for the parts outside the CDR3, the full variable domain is KAGVTQTPRYLIKTRGQQVTLSCSPISGHRSVSWYQQTPGQGLQFLFEYFSETQRNKGNFPGRFSGRQFSNSRSEMNVSTLELGDSALYLCASSLVLAGGPQETQYFGPGTRLLVL.